The T cell receptor beta chain under discussion was sequenced for a study of blood T cell repertoires in COVID-19. About the research overall: The study drew acute and convalescent COVID-19 samples from the United States, Italy and Spain. PBMCs, B-cell-depleted T cells, or T cells provided the cDNA or gDNA that made up the material.

Living in about two dozen US areas, the participants were between 18 and 89 years of age. Which cohort a participant joined came from the clinical history participants gave. The CDR3 loop spans 16 amino acids. CDR1 SGHVS and CDR2 FNYEAQ come from the germline V gene. After removal of 1 base from V and 1 base from J, the junction contained 6 bases not matched to a gene. Data came from immunoSEQ multiplex PCR; TCRdb stores just in-frame clones and leaves some out. This sample has 200,000 to 250,000 clones; around 81% occur once, and the top ten carry around 4%. This TCR came from a man younger than 45 with acute COVID-19. The material sequenced was PBMCs or T cells enriched from blood (not recorded which). The chain combines TRBV7-6 with TRBJ2-7; 8 bases align to TRBD2. The CDR3 region is CASSLGTASGSYEQYF. The CDR3 DNA reads TGTGCCAGCAGCTTAGGAACGGCTAGCGGGTCCTACGAGCAGTACTTC.